This T cell receptor (beta chain) appears in the sequencing data of a study of CD8 T cells in ankylosing spondylitis. The study's findings and limits: Seven to nine highly homologous variants formed a TCR beta motif that appeared characteristic of ankylosing spondylitis blood.

CDR1 and CDR2 (germline): SQVTM, ANQGSEA. This CDR3 has 16 amino acids. Trimming pared 0 bases from V and 2 bases from J, leaving 14 bases between. This clonotype was counted at least ten times. Its antigen is not identified. TCRdb used MiXCR to reprocess the 5' RACE reads, holding one entry per CDR3 protein. The profile covers 390,000 or so distinct CDR3 sequences, with approximately 20% appearing a single time and around 17% taken by the ten largest. Sequenced: blood, either unsorted or a sorted T cell fraction (not recorded which). This chain uses TRBV29-1 with TRBJ2-1; TRBD1 or TRBD2 may be the D gene (5 bases each). The sequence derives from a male donor with ankylosing spondylitis. The CDR3 protein is CSVEDPGWGTYNEQFF. The CDR3, as DNA: TGCAGCGTTGAAGATCCAGGGTGGGGGACCTACAATGAGCAGTTCTTC.